A selection of T cell receptor beta chains follows, all from one sample in a study of T-cell memory formation after mild COVID-19. TCRdb re-called the 5' RACE reads through MiXCR, storing one row per CDR3 protein. The sample holds some 130,000 distinct CDR3 sequences, 17% seen once. The sequenced sample consisted of PBMCs or a T cell subset sorted from them (not recorded which). Receptor source: a man between 18 and 29 years old who had mild COVID-19 (a few samples of this study predate the infection). Cell type and time point are not known. The CDR3 runs from the conserved cysteine through the conserved F or W. D genes are given only for firm matches. Clone size is shown for a subset of rows, as once, few, many or a class of expanded clone.

>16|TRBJ2-6|few|TRBV12-3/TRBV12-4|TRBD1
TGTGCCAGCACACCGGGACAGGGATTGTGGGCCAACGTCCTGACTTTC
CASTPGQGLWANVLTF
>14|TRBJ1-6|.|TRBV7-3|.
TGTGCCAGCAGCCGTGGACAGATAAATTCACCCCTCCACTTT
CASSRGQINSPLHF
>15|TRBJ1-6|.|TRBV5-1|TRBD1
TGCGCCAGCAGCTTGGTGGAGACAGGGATTTCCCCCCTCCACTTT
CASSLVETGISPLHF
>15|TRBJ1-5|.|TRBV5-1|.
TGCGCCAGCAGCTTCGACGGGGGAGGCAATCAGCCCCAGCATTTT
CASSFDGGGNQPQHF
>10|TRBJ2-3|many|TRBV7-9|.
TGTGTACTAGGAGCAGATACGCAGTATTTT
CVLGADTQYF
>15|TRBJ2-1|.|TRBV9|.
TGTGCCAGCAGCGTAGCAGCGAGTGGATACAATGAGCAGTTCTTC
CASSVAASGYNEQFF
>13|TRBJ2-7|.|TRBV10-3|.
TGTGCCATCAGTTTTCAACAGGGTTACGAGCAGTACTTC
CAISFQQGYEQYF
>16|TRBJ1-2|.|TRBV4-3|TRBD1
TGCGCCAGCAGCCAAGGATCGGACAGGGATAGCTATGGCTACACCTTC
CASSQGSDRDSYGYTF
>16|TRBJ2-1|.|TRBV15|.
TGTGCCACCAGCACAGGGTGGGGATTAACTGGGAATGAGCAGTTCTTC
CATSTGWGLTGNEQFF
>14|TRBJ1-2|few|TRBV5-1|TRBD1
TGCGCCAGCTACCCGGGACAGCAAACTTATGGCTACACCTTC
CASYPGQQTYGYTF
>14|TRBJ2-7|many|TRBV7-9|.
TGTGCCAGCAGCTTACGGGACACCAGTTACGAGACGTACTTC
CASSLRDTSYETYF
>14|TRBJ1-1|.|TRBV6-1|.
TGTGCCAGCAGTGAATCGGGTTTGAACACTGAAGCTTTCTTT
CASSESGLNTEAFF
>14|TRBJ2-7|few|TRBV7-2|.
TGTGCCAGCAGCTTAGGAGTAGGCTCCTACGAGCAGTACTTC
CASSLGVGSYEQYF
>13|TRBJ1-1|.|TRBV28|.
TGTGCCAGCAGCCCCGGGGGGACCCCTGAAGCTTTCTTT
CASSPGGTPEAFF
>13|TRBJ2-3|few|TRBV7-2|.
TGTGCCAGCAGCTCTGGACGCATTGATACGCAGTATTTT
CASSSGRIDTQYF
>13|TRBJ2-1|few|TRBV7-2|.
TGTGCCAGCAGCCGGACAGAGTACAATGATCAGTTCTTC
CASSRTEYNDQFF
>17|TRBJ1-2|.|TRBV5-6|.
TGTGCCAGCAGCTCCGGGGGACACCGAGCCGCTAACTATGGCTACACCTTC
CASSSGGHRAANYGYTF
>16|TRBJ1-5|few|TRBV20-1|.
TGCAGTGCTAGGGATCCCCGCGGAGGAACGGGTCAGCCCCAGCATTTT
CSARDPRGGTGQPQHF
>12|TRBJ2-1|few|TRBV7-9|TRBD1
TGTGCCAGCAGCGGGGACAGAAATGAGCAGTTCTTC
CASSGDRNEQFF
>14|TRBJ1-5|.|TRBV20-1|.
TGCAGTGCTAGTCCGATTTCAGGGGTTCAGCCCCAGCATTTT
CSASPISGVQPQHF
>12|TRBJ2-1|few|TRBV7-9|.
TGTGCCAGCAGCCCAACTGAGTGGGACTGGTTCTTC
CASSPTEWDWFF
>17|TRBJ1-5|.|TRBV7-2|.
TGTGCCAGCAGCTTAATCGGTGCGGCCGGGGAAAGTCAGCCCCAGCATTTT
CASSLIGAAGESQPQHF
>15|TRBJ2-3|many|TRBV4-2|TRBD1
TGTGCCAGCAGCCAAGCAGGGGGCGTCACAGATACGCAGTATTTT
CASSQAGGVTDTQYF
>14|TRBJ2-3|.|TRBV24-1|.
TGTGCCACCAGTGATTTTCCGTCTCTTGATACGCAGTATTTT
CATSDFPSLDTQYF
>13|TRBJ1-1|.|TRBV20-1|TRBD1
TGCAGTGCTGCCGGGACAGGGGGCAGTGAAGCTTTCTTT
CSAAGTGGSEAFF
>17|TRBJ2-4|.|TRBV4-2|TRBD2
TGTGCCAGCAGCCTATCCCGCGGGAGCGGGGGGGCAAACATTCAGTACTTC
CASSLSRGSGGANIQYF